These 24 T cell receptor beta chains were all obtained from the same sample, sequenced in a study of T cells expressing NK-cell markers. Each CDR3 protein gets one entry in TCRdb, which reprocessed the 5' RACE reads and gives no DNA. The sample holds approximately 440,000 distinct CDR3 sequences. Source material: blood T cells: a sorted CD56 or NKG2C T cell subset, CD4+ or CD8+ T cells, or bulk PBMC T cells (not recorded which). The receptors here all came from a woman between 45 and 60 years old in good health.

This chain uses TRBV15 with TRBJ2-5; TCRdb returns TRBD1, unconfirmable since there is no DNA. CDR3 length equals 13 residues. CDR1 LNHNV and CDR2 YYDKDF come from the germline V gene (reference sequence). The CDR3 protein is CATSRQGQETQYF.

V gene TRBV7-8 combines with J gene TRBJ1-1. The germline V gene has CDR1 SGHVS and CDR2 FQNEAQ. The CDR3 runs 15 residues. This CDR3 is CASSLAGLLNTEAFF.

The CDR3 region is CASRLTGTSYNEQFF. This chain uses TRBV6-5 with TRBJ2-1; TCRdb picks TRBD1, but there is no DNA to check that call. The CDR3 covers 15 residues. Looked up from germline, CDR1 is MNHEY and CDR2 is SVGAGI.

The rearrangement joins TRBV10-1 to TRBJ2-5; TCRdb names TRBD1, which stays unverified in the absence of DNA. The germline CDR1 and CDR2 sequences are WNHNN and SYGVQD (reference sequence). The CDR3 loop spans 14 amino acids. The CDR3 loop is CASSDSGGRETQYF.

The CDR3 here is CSALPLTTAGNEQFF. V gene TRBV20-1 combines with J gene TRBJ2-1; the D call of TRBD1 rests on TCRdb alone, since no DNA is present to check it. Per germline, CDR1 DFQATT and CDR2 SNEGSKA (reference sequence). The CDR3 has 15 amino acids.

The V and J genes are TRBV9 and TRBJ1-1. Germline loops: CDR1 SGDLS, CDR2 YYNGEE. CDR3 length equals 15 residues. CDR3 residues: CASSVATLGNTEAFF.

The V and J genes are TRBV15 and TRBJ2-2; TCRdb's assignment of TRBD1 cannot be checked, as there is no DNA. The germline V gene encodes CDR1 LNHNV and CDR2 YYDKDF (reference sequence). CDR3 length: 14 residues. The CDR3 reads CATSRQVPGGELFF.

The V and J genes are TRBV20-1 and TRBJ2-1. Germline V gives CDR1 DFQATT, CDR2 SNEGSKA (reference sequence). The length of the CDR3 is 13 residues. CDR3 region: CSASVAGILEQFF.

V gene TRBV13 combines with J gene TRBJ2-3; TCRdb gives TRBD2 as the D gene, but with no DNA this cannot be confirmed. The germline V gene encodes CDR1 PRHDT and CDR2 FYEKMQ (reference sequence). The CDR3 extends over 15 amino acids. CDR3 loop: CASSLRAGVADTQYF.

This chain joins TRBV28 and TRBJ2-4. The CDR3 spans 14 residues. CDR1 MDHEN and CDR2 SYDVKM come from the germline V gene. CDR3 protein: CASSSGSVKNIQYF.

The CDR3 is CASSLRTGLINEQFF. The genes are TRBV14 and TRBJ2-1; with no DNA, the TCRdb D assignment of TRBD1 cannot be verified. The CDR3 is 15 amino acids. Germline-derived CDR1 and CDR2 are SGHDN and FVKESK.

This chain connects TRBV24-1 to TRBJ2-2; checking the TCRdb D call of TRBD1 is not possible without DNA. The CDR3 is 15 amino acids. Per the germline V gene, CDR1 is KGHDR and CDR2 is SFDVKD. CDR3 residues: CATRDRGPNTGELFF.

The rearrangement uses TRBV7-3 and TRBJ2-4; no DNA is available, so the TRBD1 call from TCRdb remains unchecked. The CDR3 length is 15 residues. Germline lookup yields CDR1 SGHTA and CDR2 FQGTGA. CDR3 sequence: CASSLAGKGKNIQYF.

V and J are TRBV9 and TRBJ2-2. Germline CDR1 SGDLS, CDR2 YYNGEE. The CDR3 length is 15 residues. CDR3 amino acids: CASSVLGWAAGELFF. The full variable domain, in which reference TRBV9 and TRBJ2-2 provide the parts outside the CDR3, is DSGVTQTPKHLITATGQRVTLRCSPRSGDLSVYWYQQSLDQGLQFLIQYYNGEERAKGNILERFSAQQFPDLHSELNLSSLELGDSALYFCASSVLGWAAGELFFGEGSRLTVL.

This chain's CDR3 is CASGLTMGRKETQYF. The gene calls are TRBV5-1 and TRBJ2-5; lacking DNA, the TRBD1 call made by TCRdb goes unchecked. The CDR3 extends over 15 amino acids. Per germline, CDR1 SGHRS and CDR2 YFSETQ.

The rearrangement links TRBV25-1 to TRBJ1-4; checking the TCRdb D call of TRBD1 is not possible without DNA. CDR3 size: 16 residues. In germline, CDR1 is MGHDK, CDR2 SYGVNS. CDR3 in amino acids: CASSWGMTGGSEKLFF.

The CDR3: CASSESGGGQPQHF. The chain employs TRBV6-1 and TRBJ1-5; TCRdb names TRBD1, which stays unverified in the absence of DNA. Germline lookup yields CDR1 MNHNS and CDR2 SASEGT. This CDR3 has 14 amino acids.

The J gene is TRBJ2-3, the V gene TRBV6-5; TCRdb's assignment of TRBD1 cannot be checked, as there is no DNA. The CDR3 totals 15 residues. Germline loops: CDR1 MNHEY, CDR2 SVGAGI. The chain's CDR3 is CASKRTGSSTDTQYF.

The chain combines TRBV5-6 with TRBJ1-5. The germline V gene encodes CDR1 SGHDT and CDR2 YYEEEE. The CDR3 loop spans 16 amino acids. CDR3 loop: CASSRGGDYSNQPQHF.

The chain carries TRBV12-3 or TRBV12-4 and TRBJ2-3. The CDR3 has 16 residues. The CDR3: CASSPFGRIAGDTQYF.

The chain carries TRBV28 and TRBJ2-5; without DNA, the TCRdb call of TRBD1 cannot be checked. Germline V lookup: CDR1 MDHEN, CDR2 SYDVKM. The CDR3 length is 17 residues. CDR3: CASSRVGASNQRETQYF.

The CDR3 spells CASSQPGAGETQYF. V is TRBV7-2 and J is TRBJ2-5; as DNA is missing, the TRBD1 call by TCRdb cannot be tested. The germline V gene has CDR1 SGHTA and CDR2 FQGNSA. This CDR3 region has 14 residues.

V and J are TRBV4-1 and TRBJ2-2; the TRBD1 assignment by TCRdb is unverifiable without DNA. The CDR3 covers 14 residues. Looked up from germline, CDR1 is MGHRA and CDR2 is YSYEKL. The CDR3 here is CASRDRDYTGELFF.

This chain connects TRBV7-8 to TRBJ2-3; without DNA, the TCRdb call of TRBD2 cannot be checked. CDR3 size: 15 residues. Germline V CDR1 and CDR2: SGHVS, FQNEAQ. CDR3 region: CASSFAGLSTDTQYF.